This TCR beta chain was sequenced in a study of molecular identifiers for immune sequencing clone quantification. Naive CD8 sequencing libraries were generated from around 18,000 to 910,000 sorted cells, with 10%, 30% or 50% RNA as input. TCRdb reanalysed the PCR reads using MiXCR and keeps one entry per CDR3 protein. The profile shows tens of thousands of distinct CDR3 sequences, approximately 22% of them singletons. This clonotype has a count of ten or more. The V gene's germline CDR1 is MGHDK and CDR2 SYGVNS. J gave up 5 bases and V 5 bases, and 11 bases lay outside the gene matches. The CDR3 is 18 amino acids.

The sequenced sample was naive CD8+ T cells from blood, with Jurkat cell RNA spiked in. Subset reported: FACS-sorted CD8+CD4-CCR7+CD45RA+ naive T cells. The receptor's source is a human donor in good health. Some libraries in this study had Jurkat cell RNA spiked in. V usage is TRBV25-1 and J usage is TRBJ2-5; 16 bases fit TRBD2. CDR3 residues: CASSTGTSGGAGGETQYF. DNA of the CDR3: TGTGCCAGCAGTACCGGGACTAGCGGGGGGGCCGGAGGTGAGACCCAGTACTTC.